The clone carrying this TCR beta chain was counted only a few times. There were TCR beta CDR3 regions amplified from RNA transcripts. The HTBI primer set was used in a first-round RT-PCR of the TCR CDR3. In TCRdb, the multiplex PCR reads were re-called with MiXCR into one record per CDR3 protein. The sample records 400,000 or so distinct CDR3 sequences, about 14% being singletons. Trimming shortened V by 4 bases and J by 1 base, and 16 bases separated the two germline ends. From germline, CDR1 is LGHNA and CDR2 YNFKEQ. The CDR3 length is 16 residues. These data come from a study of T cells in Graves' hyperthyroidism and ophthalmopathy.

The clonotype was recovered from a man aged 50-60 years with Graves' ophthalmopathy. The sample was blood. This chain connects TRBV4-2 to TRBJ1-1; D call uncertain. The DNA of the CDR3 is TGTGCCAGCAGCCCGATGGGGAAATTCGGGAACACTGAAGCTTTCTTT. As protein: CASSPMGKFGNTEAFF.